The T cell receptor beta chain described here comes from a study of blood T cell repertoires in COVID-19. Looking at the study overall: COVID-19 samples from acute and convalescent phases originated in the United States, Italy and Spain. PBMCs, B-cell-depleted T cells, or T cells were the source of the cDNA or gDNA that made up the material.

In the original analysis: How many nucleated cells were present was estimated from reference gene primer amplification. Profiled with immunoSEQ multiplex PCR; TCRdb holds only in-frame clones, not every one. The DNA was the basis for D and trimming; V, J and clone size are from that table. This table has 300,000 or so clones, roughly 87% appearing once. V gave up 5 bases and J gave up 5 bases, with 18 bases separating them. Germline CDR1 reads MDHEN; CDR2 reads SYDVKM. The CDR3 totals 16 residues. The receptor comes from a man in his fifties or sixties with active or convalescent COVID-19. The sequenced material came from peripheral blood. This rearrangement joins TRBV28 to TRBJ1-4, with a weak D call TRBD1 (5 bases). CDR3 amino acids: CASSPSLGTPNEKLFF. The CDR3 nucleotides read TGTGCCAGCAGTCCTAGCCTCGGGACTCCAAATGAAAAACTGTTTTTT.